What follows describes a single T cell receptor beta chain. The record originates from a study of blood T cell repertoires in COVID-19. Study summary: Samples of COVID-19 (acute and convalescent) were obtained from the United States, Italy and Spain. T cells, B-cell-depleted T cells, or PBMCs provided the cDNA or gDNA that served as material.

CDR1 is SGHAT, CDR2 FQNNGV, per germline. Losses at the gene ends were 5 bases for V and 2 bases for J; bases not matched to a gene: 3. This CDR3 is 16 amino acids long. Methods used by the authors: The assay estimated nucleated cells by amplifying reference gene primers. Clones were read by immunoSEQ multiplex PCR, and TCRdb kept only the in-frame ones, dropping some. That table gives V, J and clone size, and the DNA gave D and trimming. Of 120,000 or so clones in the sample, around 86% are singletons; the top ten hold approximately 4.3%. The specimen was peripheral blood. The genes are TRBV11-2 and TRBJ2-1; 13 nucleotides agree with TRBD2. The origin of this receptor is a man in his forties with acute or convalescent COVID-19. The CDR3 sequence is CASSTGLAGTYNEQFF. The CDR3 nucleotides are TGTGCCAGCAGCACGGGACTAGCGGGGACCTACAATGAGCAGTTCTTC.